The 24 T cell receptor beta chains below were found in one sample sequenced in a study of somatic mutations in cytotoxic T cells in rheumatoid arthritis. Assay: immunoSEQ multiplex PCR; the TCRdb copy retains only in-frame clones and omits some. This sample yields about 7,100 clones, of which around 80% are seen a single time; approximately 11% belongs to the top ten. The sequenced sample consisted of CD8+ T cells sorted from blood. These receptors were obtained from an adult with rheumatoid arthritis.

Relative to its sample, this clone is large. The chain links TRBV29-1 to TRBJ2-5, with D perhaps matching TRBD1 (5 bases). The ends were cut back, 5 bases at V and 3 bases at J, with 13 bases in the middle. The CDR3 loop spans 13 amino acids. Germline CDR1 and CDR2: SQVTM and ANQGSEA. CDR3 amino acids: CSVPPQGEETQYF. CDR3 DNA sequence: TGCAGCGTTCCCCCGCAGGGTGAAGAGACCCAGTACTTC. The variable domain in full, with the rest retrieved from reference TRBV29-1 and TRBJ2-5, is SAVISQKPSRDICQRGTSLTIQCQVDSQVTMMFWYRQQPGQSLTLIATANQGSEATYESGFVIDKFPISRPNLTFSTLTVSNMSPEDSSIYLCSVPPQGEETQYFGPGTRLLVL.

This rearrangement joins TRBV10-2 to TRBJ2-2; D is unclear. In germline, CDR1 is WSHSY, CDR2 SAAADI. Trimming removed 8 bases from V and 0 bases from J, with 16 bases in between. This CDR3 region has 16 residues. The CDR3 is CASGTPGPTNTGELFF. CDR3 sequence (DNA): TGCGCCAGCGGAACCCCCGGACCGACGAACACCGGGGAGCTGTTTTTT.

The V call is TRBV7-3, the J call TRBJ2-1, with D uncertain. The V gene lost 5 bases and the J gene lost 6 bases, with 8 bases spanning the gap. The length of the CDR3 is 12 residues. Looked up from germline, CDR1 is SGHTA and CDR2 is FQGTGA. DNA for the CDR3: TGTGCCAGCAGCGCGAACCTCAATGAGCAGTTCTTC. This encodes CASSANLNEQFF.

The chain combines TRBV9 with TRBJ2-7; 11 bases align to TRBD2. The ends lost 4 bases at V and 1 base at J; junction bases unmatched: 4. The germline gives CDR1 SGDLS, CDR2 YYNGEE. The CDR3 has 15 residues. The CDR3 region is CASSTGTSGSYEQYF. The CDR3 DNA is TGTGCCAGCAGCACGGGGACTAGCGGATCCTACGAGCAGTACTTC.

The CDR3 sequence: CASSQDSRTSGGRIYEQYF. CDR3 in DNA: TGTGCCAGCAGCCAAGATTCAAGGACTAGCGGGGGCCGAATCTACGAGCAGTACTTC. The V and J genes are TRBV4-2 and TRBJ2-7; 13 bases line up with TRBD2. With V trimmed by 0 bases and J by 3 bases, 11 bases remained unmatched. CDR1 and CDR2 from the germline V gene are LGHNA and YNFKEQ. The CDR3 has 19 amino acids.

This clone is a singleton in its sample. The J gene is TRBJ1-2, the V gene TRBV4-3; possibly TRBD1 for D (5 bases). CDR1 is LGHNA and CDR2 is YSLEER in the germline V gene. The V end was cut by 3 bases, the J end by 8 bases, with 19 bases between. The CDR3 is made up of 15 amino acids. CDR3 residues: CASSQGLETYGGYTF. CDR3 in DNA: TGCGCCAGCAGCCAGGGACTTGAGACATATGGAGGCTACACCTTC.

V usage is TRBV7-7 and J usage is TRBJ2-1, with TRBD2 matching 8 bases. This CDR3 spans 14 amino acids. In germline, CDR1 is SSHAT, CDR2 FNYEAQ (reference sequence). V trimming: 5 bases; J trimming: 8 bases; junction bases outside the gene matches: 8. In DNA form, the CDR3 reads TGTGCCAGCAGCCCTTATAGCGGGGAAGATGAGCAGTTCTTC. This translates into CASSPYSGEDEQFF.

The V and J genes are TRBV4-1 and TRBJ2-1, with D possibly matching TRBD2 (6 bases). Germline loops: CDR1 MGHRA, CDR2 YSYEKL. Trimming removed 5 bases from V and 5 bases from J, with 13 bases in between. The CDR3 is 14 amino acids. In DNA form, the CDR3 reads TGCGCCAGCAGCTCAAGTCCGGGGGACAATGAGCAGTTCTTC. Encoded protein: CASSSSPGDNEQFF.

The V and J genes are TRBV10-3 and TRBJ1-1; no definite D call. Germline CDR1 reads ENHRY; CDR2 reads SYGVKD. V lost 9 bases, J lost 5 bases, and 10 bases lay in between. This CDR3 spans 11 amino acids. The CDR3 nucleotides read TGTGCCATAAAGAGCCGGACTGAAGCTTTCTTT. Protein product: CAIKSRTEAFF.

This clone has a handful of counts. This chain uses TRBV4-1 with TRBJ1-5, with D uncertain. In germline, CDR1 is MGHRA, CDR2 YSYEKL. CDR3 length equals 14 residues. V lost 1 base, J lost 3 bases, and 7 bases lay in between. CDR3 sequence (DNA): TGCGCCAGCAGCCAAGGTCAGCTCAATCAGCCCCAGCATTTT. Its protein is CASSQGQLNQPQHF.

The V and J genes are TRBV7-8 and TRBJ2-2; no reliable D call. Trimming pared 4 bases from V and 5 bases from J, leaving 8 bases between. Per germline, CDR1 SGHVS and CDR2 FQNEAQ. The CDR3 loop spans 13 amino acids. CDR3 region: CASSSTLTGELFF. For the CDR3, the DNA is TGTGCCAGCAGCTCAACTCTGACCGGGGAGCTGTTTTTT.

The rearrangement joins TRBV2 to TRBJ1-2; TRBD1 might be the D (6 bases). The CDR3 is 14 amino acids. The germline V gene encodes CDR1 SNHLY and CDR2 FYNNEI. The V end was cut by 3 bases, the J end by 0 bases, with 8 bases between. The CDR3 DNA reads as TGTGCCAGCAGTGACAGGGGAGCTAACTATGGCTACACCTTC. Translating gives CASSDRGANYGYTF.

This clone qualifies as medium-sized (0.01 to 0.1%). The V call is TRBV28, the J call TRBJ1-1; the match to TRBD1 covers 8 bases. V gave up 6 bases and J gave up 3 bases; unmatched junction bases: 3. This CDR3 region has 13 residues. Germline CDR1 MDHEN, CDR2 SYDVKM. CDR3 nucleotides: TGTGCCAGCAGCAGGGGGCGGTACACTGAAGCTTTCTTT. Translated: CASSRGRYTEAFF.

The genes are TRBV9 and TRBJ1-6; D possibly corresponds to TRBD1 (6 bases). The CDR3 extends over 17 amino acids. Trimming stripped 0 bases from V and 0 bases from J, with 10 bases between. Looked up from germline, CDR1 is SGDLS and CDR2 is YYNGEE. CDR3 coding DNA: TGTGCCAGCAGCGTAGGGGGACAAAGCTCCTATAATTCACCCCTCCACTTT. This encodes CASSVGGQSSYNSPLHF.

This clone was counted between two and nine times. The rearrangement uses TRBV5-1 and TRBJ2-2; D gene ambiguous. This CDR3 has 12 residues. Germline CDR1 is SGHRS and CDR2 is YFSETQ. Trimming pared 0 bases from V and 3 bases from J, leaving 0 bases between. The CDR3 region has the DNA TGCGCCAGCAGCTTGGACACCGGGGAGCTGTTTTTT. Translated: CASSLDTGELFF.

J is TRBJ2-5 and V is TRBV11-2; D could derive from TRBD1 or TRBD2 (6 bases each). V was shortened by 5 bases and J by 5 bases, with 18 bases between the two germline ends. CDR1 and CDR2 from the germline V gene are SGHAT and FQNNGV. This CDR3 region has 15 residues. CDR3 DNA: TGTGCCAGCAGCCTCCCCTGGGGGGCCGGGGAGACCCAGTACTTC. Protein sequence: CASSLPWGAGETQYF.

This chain connects TRBV28 to TRBJ2-7; TRBD2 matches at 8 bases. The V segment lost 3 bases and the J segment 7 bases; nucleotides outside the gene matches: 8. The V gene's germline CDR1 is MDHEN and CDR2 SYDVKM. CDR3 size: 14 residues. Here the CDR3 reads CASSLGLAGWEQYV. DNA of the CDR3: TGTGCCAGCAGTTTGGGCCTAGCGGGCTGGGAGCAGTACGTC.

There are a few counts of this clone. V and J are TRBV28 and TRBJ2-2, with D possibly being TRBD1 or TRBD2 (6 bases each). The CDR3 spans 19 residues. In germline, CDR1 is MDHEN, CDR2 SYDVKM. V dropped 1 base and J dropped 1 base, with 19 bases sitting between them. The CDR3 sequence: CASSLSSLGGRQNTGELFF. The CDR3 DNA reads as TGTGCCAGCAGTTTATCCTCCCTGGGGGGCCGCCAGAACACCGGGGAGCTGTTTTTT. Filled out from reference TRBV28 and TRBJ2-2, the complete variable domain reads DVKVTQSSRYLVKRTGEKVFLECVQDMDHENMFWYRQDPGLGLRLIYFSYDVKMKEKGDIPEGYSVSREKKERFSLILESASTNQTSMYLCASSLSSLGGRQNTGELFFGEGSRLTVL.

This clone was recorded only once. This chain uses TRBV13 with TRBJ2-2, with 10 bases fitting TRBD2. Germline values: CDR1 PRHDT, CDR2 FYEKMQ (reference sequence). Trimming cost V 6 bases and J 6 bases; bases outside gene matches: 4. The CDR3 runs to 14 residues. The DNA for the CDR3 is TGTGCCAGCAGAGGGGGACTAGCGTCCGGGGAGCTGTTTTTT. The encoded protein is CASRGGLASGELFF. Combining the CDR3 with reference TRBV13 and TRBJ2-2 gives the whole variable domain AAGVIQSPRHLIKEKRETATLKCYPIPRHDTVYWYQQGPGQDPQFLISFYEKMQSDKGSIPDRFSAQQFSDYHSELNMSSLELGDSALYFCASRGGLASGELFFGEGSRLTVL.

This clone was seen more than once but under ten times. V and J are TRBV4-2 and TRBJ1-1; tentative D call: TRBD1 (5 bases). From germline, CDR1 is LGHNA and CDR2 YNFKEQ. The CDR3 runs 12 residues. Trimming stripped 0 bases from V and 10 bases from J, with 9 bases between. CDR3 protein: CASSQDQGVAFF. CDR3 DNA: TGTGCCAGCAGCCAAGATCAGGGAGTAGCTTTCTTT.

The chain joins TRBV14 to TRBJ1-2, with D hard to call. The CDR3 covers 14 residues. From germline, CDR1 is SGHDN and CDR2 FVKESK. Trimming removed 2 bases at V and 0 bases at J, with 7 bases between. CDR3 coding DNA: TGTGCCAGCAGCCAAAAACTGGCTAACTATGGCTACACCTTC. Its translation is CASSQKLANYGYTF.

This clone was seen a single time. The rearrangement links TRBV19 to TRBJ1-1; D is possibly TRBD1 (5 bases). Deletions cut 5 bases from V and 6 bases from J, with 13 bases between. CDR3 length: 13 amino acids. CDR1 LNHDA and CDR2 SQIVND come from the germline V gene (reference sequence). The CDR3, as DNA: TGTGCCAGTAGTCACGTGACAGCGCCTGAAGCTTTCTTT. Its translation is CASSHVTAPEAFF. The full variable domain, completed using reference TRBV19 and TRBJ1-1, is DGGITQSPKYLFRKEGQNVTLSCEQNLNHDAMYWYRQDPGQGLRLIYYSQIVNDFQKGDIAEGYSVSREKKESFPLTVTSAQKNPTAFYLCASSHVTAPEAFFGQGTRLTVV.

V is TRBV7-9 and J is TRBJ1-3; TRBD1 is a possible D gene (6 bases). CDR1 is SEHNR, CDR2 FQNEAQ, per germline (reference sequence). The CDR3 is made up of 15 amino acids. Trimming pared 6 bases from V and 3 bases from J, leaving 15 bases between. CDR3 protein: CASRPTGLDGNTIYF. CDR3 DNA sequence: TGTGCCAGCAGACCTACAGGGCTAGATGGAAACACCATATATTTT.

CDR3 coding DNA: TGTGCCAGCAGCTTAGTGACGGGACAGGGTCAAAATGGGAACGAGCAGTACTTC. Translating gives CASSLVTGQGQNGNEQYF. V usage is TRBV7-2 and J usage is TRBJ2-7; TRBD1 aligns across 9 bases. The J segment lost 5 bases and the V segment lost 1 base, leaving 15 bases of the junction unmatched. The CDR3 is 18 amino acids. CDR1 SGHTA and CDR2 FQGNSA come from the germline V gene. Supplemented by reference TRBV7-2 and TRBJ2-7, the full variable domain reads GAGVSQSPSNKVTEKGKDVELRCDPISGHTALYWYRQSLGQGLEFLIYFQGNSAPDKSGLPSDRFSAERTGGSVSTLTIQRTQQEDSAVYLCASSLVTGQGQNGNEQYFGPGTRLTVT.